These 13 T cell receptor beta chains came from one sample sequenced in a study of shared clonotypes between healthy human individuals. Using immunoSEQ multiplex PCR, the repertoire was profiled, and TCRdb retains in-frame clones only, with some absent. The profile shows fewer than 100,000 clones, around 67% of them singletons. Sequencing was performed on memory CD8+ T cells sorted from blood. Described subset: CD45RO+ cells pooled with CCR7-negative TemRA cells. The source is a man aged 25-45 years in good health.

This clone was seen only once. Germline is not matched at one junction end, which may reflect a read error. Other DNA sequences in this specimen translate into the identical CDR3. The chain employs TRBV25-1 and TRBJ2-2; D may be TRBD1 (7 bases). Germline loops: CDR1 MGHDK, CDR2 SYGVNS. The CDR3 extends over 18 amino acids. Here the CDR3 DNA reads TGTGCCAGCAGTGAAGGTTCCGGGGCAGGGGGGAACACCGGGGAGTTGTTTTTT. This translates into CASSEGSGAGGNTGELFF.

The rearrangement links TRBV28 to TRBJ2-7; no definite D call. There are 14 residues in the CDR3. Trimming removed 2 bases at V and 2 bases at J, with 10 bases between. CDR1 and CDR2 (germline): MDHEN, SYDVKM. Here the CDR3 DNA reads TGTGCCAGCAGTTTAGGCCACATGACCTACGAGCAGTACTTC. Translated, it gives CASSLGHMTYEQYF.

V and J are TRBV19 and TRBJ2-5; D ambiguous. Between the trimmed V and J ends, which lost 5 bases and 5 bases, there was a span of 12 bases. CDR3 length: 13 amino acids. CDR1 is LNHDA and CDR2 is SQIVND in the germline V gene (reference sequence). The CDR3 nucleotides read TGTGCCAGTAGTCTCCGGACCGCGGAGACCCAGTACTTC. It encodes CASSLRTAETQYF. Full variable domain (missing parts from reference TRBV19 and TRBJ2-5): DGGITQSPKYLFRKEGQNVTLSCEQNLNHDAMYWYRQDPGQGLRLIYYSQIVNDFQKGDIAEGYSVSREKKESFPLTVTSAQKNPTAFYLCASSLRTAETQYFGPGTRLLVL.

V is TRBV7-9 and J is TRBJ2-1; weak D call: TRBD2 (6 bases). The V and J ends lost 5 bases and 6 bases respectively, with 14 bases between them. The CDR3 runs to 14 residues. Germline V lookup: CDR1 SEHNR, CDR2 FQNEAQ (reference sequence). CDR3 sequence: CASSIPGSFNEQFF. DNA of the CDR3: TGTGCCAGCAGCATACCCGGGAGCTTCAATGAGCAGTTCTTC.

As DNA, the CDR3 is TGTGCCAGCAGCTTAGGGGCGGGACACAACTCCTACAATGAGCAGTTCTTC. Translating gives CASSLGAGHNSYNEQFF. V and J are TRBV7-8 and TRBJ2-1; D is tentatively TRBD1 or TRBD2 (6 bases each). The CDR3 is 17 amino acids. Trimming shortened V by 1 base and J by 0 bases, and 13 bases separated the two germline ends. The V gene's germline CDR1 is SGHVS and CDR2 FQNEAQ.

This clone was seen a handful of times. The same CDR3 also results from other DNA sequences found in this sample. The V and J genes are TRBV25-1 and TRBJ2-7; D gene ambiguous. The germline gives CDR1 MGHDK, CDR2 SYGVNS. V lost 3 bases and J 2 bases, leaving 5 bases between the germline ends. This CDR3 region has 12 residues. CDR3 coding DNA: TGTGCCAGCAGTGAGCTCACCTACGAGCAGTACTTC. It is translated as CASSELTYEQYF.

The sample holds many counts of this clone. The CDR3 DNA reads as TGTGCCAGCAGTGAAGGGGACTGGAACTACAATGAGCAGTTCTTC. It yields the protein CASSEGDWNYNEQFF. The chain recombines TRBV6-1 with TRBJ2-1, with D possibly TRBD2 on 6 matching bases. Trimming pared 1 base from V and 3 bases from J, leaving 10 bases between. CDR1 and CDR2 from the germline V gene are MNHNS and SASEGT. The CDR3 has 15 residues.

The V call is TRBV29-1, the J call TRBJ2-1; the match to TRBD2 covers 9 bases. The V segment lost 6 bases and the J segment 0 bases; nucleotides outside the gene matches: 12. Germline V gene sequence: CDR1 SQVTM, CDR2 ANQGSEA. The CDR3 is 17 residues long. The chain's CDR3 is CSVRWLAGRSSYNEQFF. For the CDR3, the DNA is TGCAGCGTACGGTGGCTAGCGGGAAGGAGCTCCTACAATGAGCAGTTCTTC.

This chain connects TRBV7-2 to TRBJ2-5; D remains ambiguous. Trimming removed 6 bases at V and 0 bases at J, with 5 bases between. The CDR3 is 12 amino acids. In germline, CDR1 is SGHTA, CDR2 FQGNSA. CDR3 sequence (DNA): TGTGCCAGCAGTACGTACCAAGAGACCCAGTACTTC. Protein product: CASSTYQETQYF.

V gene TRBV9 combines with J gene TRBJ2-3; D not resolved. Per the germline V gene, CDR1 is SGDLS and CDR2 is YYNGEE. The CDR3 has 14 amino acids. Trimming removed 4 bases from V and 0 bases from J, with 9 bases in between. In nucleotides, the CDR3 is TGTGCCAGCAGCTTCGGACCCAGCACAGATACGCAGTATTTT. Amino acids: CASSFGPSTDTQYF.

The V and J genes are TRBV27 and TRBJ2-7; tentative D call: TRBD2 (5 bases). The CDR3 has 15 residues. Germline V lookup: CDR1 MNHEY, CDR2 SMNVEV (reference sequence). Trimming removed 4 bases from V and 3 bases from J, with 16 bases in between. The CDR3 nucleotides read TGTGCCAGCAGTTCGCTTGAGGGAGTCAGCTACGAGCAGTACTTC. Its translation is CASSSLEGVSYEQYF.

This clone has a handful of counts. The chain uses TRBV5-1 and TRBJ2-1; no definite D call. Trimming pared 8 bases from V and 0 bases from J, leaving 12 bases between. Germline V gene data show CDR1 as SGHRS and CDR2 as YFSETQ. The CDR3 spans 14 residues. This CDR3 reads CASTRVSSYNEQFF. CDR3 in DNA: TGCGCCAGTACTCGGGTCAGCTCCTACAATGAGCAGTTCTTC.

The V and J genes are TRBV11-2 and TRBJ2-7; possibly TRBD2 for D (7 bases). CDR1 and CDR2 from the germline V gene are SGHAT and FQNNGV. The CDR3 is 17 residues long. Between the trimmed V and J ends, which lost 7 bases and 3 bases, there was a span of 25 bases. The CDR3 bases are TGTGCCAGCACCTGGGGAGGGACAAGCCCCGGAATCTACGAGCAGTACTTC. This encodes CASTWGGTSPGIYEQYF.